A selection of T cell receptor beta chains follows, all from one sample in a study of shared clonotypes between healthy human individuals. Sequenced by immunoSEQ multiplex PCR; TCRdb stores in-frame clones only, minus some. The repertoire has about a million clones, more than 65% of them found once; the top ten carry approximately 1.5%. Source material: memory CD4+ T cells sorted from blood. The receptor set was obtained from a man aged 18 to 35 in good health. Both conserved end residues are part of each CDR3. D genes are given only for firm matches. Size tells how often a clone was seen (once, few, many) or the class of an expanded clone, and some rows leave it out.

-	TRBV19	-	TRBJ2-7	TGTGCCAGTAGTATGGTACCGGACGGATCCTACGAGCAGTACTTC	CASSMVPDGSYEQYF
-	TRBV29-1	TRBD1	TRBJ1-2	TGCAGCGTAGACAGGGACATTACGTCCGGCTACACCTTC	CSVDRDITSGYTF
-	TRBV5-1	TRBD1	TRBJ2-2	TGCGCCAGCAGCACGGACAGGGAGGCCGGGGAGCTGTTTTTT	CASSTDREAGELFF
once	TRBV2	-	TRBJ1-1	TGTGCCAGCAGTGAACGGAGGGGGAACACTGAAGCTTTCTTT	CASSERRGNTEAFF
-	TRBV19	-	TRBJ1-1	TGTGCCAGTAGTATCGATCAGGGGCACACTGAAGCTTTCTTT	CASSIDQGHTEAFF
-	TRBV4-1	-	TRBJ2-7	TGCGCCAGCAGCCAGGAGGGGGTATCCTACGAGCAGTACTTC	CASSQEGVSYEQYF
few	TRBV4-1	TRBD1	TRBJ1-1	TGCGCCAGCAGCCAAGATTTCTTAACAGGGGCAAGGATAAACACTGAAGCTTTCTTT	CASSQDFLTGARINTEAFF
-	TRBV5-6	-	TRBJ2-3	TGTGCCAGCAGCTTGGTTCAGGAGTATGGCACAGATACGCAGTATTTT	CASSLVQEYGTDTQYF
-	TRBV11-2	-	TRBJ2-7	TGTGCCAGCAGACAGACAGGCGCCTCCTACGAGCAGTACTTC	CASRQTGASYEQYF
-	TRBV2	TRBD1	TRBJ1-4	TGTGCCAGCAGCCCCGGGACAGGGCGAGAAAAACTGTTTTTT	CASSPGTGREKLFF
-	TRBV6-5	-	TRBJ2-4	TGTGCCAGCAGAACTCCGGACAGCAAAAACATTCAGTACTTC	CASRTPDSKNIQYF
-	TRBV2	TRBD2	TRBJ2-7	TGTGCCAGCAGCGGGACTAGCGGAAAGAGTACCTACGAGCAGTACTTC	CASSGTSGKSTYEQYF
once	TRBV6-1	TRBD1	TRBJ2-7	TGTGCCAGCAGCCTGGGACAGATCTCCACCTACGAGCAGTACTTC	CASSLGQISTYEQYF
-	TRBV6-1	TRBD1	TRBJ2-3	TGTGCCAGTAAACGGACAGGGACCGATACGCAGTATTTT	CASKRTGTDTQYF
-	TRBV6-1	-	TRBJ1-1	TGTGCCACCATGTCTAAGAACACTGAAGCTTTCTTT	CATMSKNTEAFF
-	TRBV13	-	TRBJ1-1	TGTGCCAGCAGCTTAGGGTTGAGGGAGGCGAACACTGAAGCTTTCTTT	CASSLGLREANTEAFF
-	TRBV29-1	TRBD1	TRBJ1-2	TGCAGCGTTGAACCGACAGGGCCCAACTATGGCTACACCTTC	CSVEPTGPNYGYTF
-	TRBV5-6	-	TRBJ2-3	TGTGCCAGCAGCTTGGGAGTGGGCACAGATACGCAGTATTTT	CASSLGVGTDTQYF
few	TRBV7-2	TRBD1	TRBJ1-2	TGTGCCAGCAGCACTAGGGACAGGCTCTATGGCTACACCTTC	CASSTRDRLYGYTF
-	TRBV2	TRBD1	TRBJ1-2	TGTGCCAGCAGAGACAGGGGGGGTGGCTATGGCTACACCTTC	CASRDRGGGYGYTF
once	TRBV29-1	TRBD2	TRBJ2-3	TGCAGCGTTGAGGCGTTAGCGGGTCTCACAGATACGCAGTATTTT	CSVEALAGLTDTQYF
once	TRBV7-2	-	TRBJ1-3	TGTGCCAGCAGCTTATCAGCGACGAGTGGAAACACCATATATTTT	CASSLSATSGNTIYF
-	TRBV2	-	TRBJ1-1	TGTGCCAGCAGGAAAAATGGAGGGGGTTCGAACACTGAAGCTTTCTTT	CASRKNGGGSNTEAFF
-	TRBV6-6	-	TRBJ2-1	TGTGCCAGCGGGTTCCGGGAGAACAATGAGCAGTTCTTC	CASGFRENNEQFF
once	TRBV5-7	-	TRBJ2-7	TGTGCCAGCAGCCAAAAGGCGGTGGGGGACGAGCAGTACTTC	CASSQKAVGDEQYF
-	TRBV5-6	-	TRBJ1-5	TGTGCCAGCAGCTTAATTGATACGGCAGGCAATAATCAGCCCCAGCATTTT	CASSLIDTAGNNQPQHF
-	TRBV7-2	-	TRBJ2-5	TGTGCCAGCAGCTCCAGAATACCCAAAGAGACCCAGTACTTC	CASSSRIPKETQYF
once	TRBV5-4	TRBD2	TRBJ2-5	TGTGCCAGCAGCTTTACCCAACTAGCGGGGGGTCAAGAGACCCAGTACTTC	CASSFTQLAGGQETQYF
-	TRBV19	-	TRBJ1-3	TGTGCCACGATGACAGATCCTGGAAACACCATATATTTT	CATMTDPGNTIYF
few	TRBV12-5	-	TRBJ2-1	TGTGCTAGTGGTTTAAGTCATGAGCAGTTCTTC	CASGLSHEQFF
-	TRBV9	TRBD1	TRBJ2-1	TGTGCCAGCAGCGCCCGGACAGGCTCCTACAATGAGCAGTTCTTC	CASSARTGSYNEQFF
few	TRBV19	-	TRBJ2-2	TGTGCCAGTAGCGAGACACCGAACACCGGGGAGCTGTTTTTT	CASSETPNTGELFF
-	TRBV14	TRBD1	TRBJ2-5	TGTGCCAGCAGACCCGGGACAGCCCAAGAGACCCAGTACTTC	CASRPGTAQETQYF
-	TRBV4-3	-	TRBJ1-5	TGCGCCAGCAGCCAAGAAGGAGGAGTTCAGCCCCAGCATTTT	CASSQEGGVQPQHF
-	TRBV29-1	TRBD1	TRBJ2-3	TGCAGCGTTGAAGCGGACAGGATAGAGCAGTATTTT	CSVEADRIEQYF
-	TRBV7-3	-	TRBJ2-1	TGTGCCAGCAGCCCTCCGGGGTCCGGGGAGCAGTTCTTC	CASSPPGSGEQFF
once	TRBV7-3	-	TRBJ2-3	TGTGCCAGCAGCTTATCCGACTATTACACAGATACGCAGTATTTT	CASSLSDYYTDTQYF
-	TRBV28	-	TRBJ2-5	TGTGCCAGCCTCGACAGGAACCAAGAGACCCAGTACTTC	CASLDRNQETQYF
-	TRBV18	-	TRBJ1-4	TGTGCCAGCTCACCACCGTCCGGGGCTAATGAAAAACTGTTTTTT	CASSPPSGANEKLFF
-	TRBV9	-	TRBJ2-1	TGTGCCAGCAGCGTACATCTGGGAAACCTCTACAATGAGCAGTTCTTC	CASSVHLGNLYNEQFF
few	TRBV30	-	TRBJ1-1	TGTGCCTGGGCTGGGCGGAACACTGAAGCTTTCTTT	CAWAGRNTEAFF
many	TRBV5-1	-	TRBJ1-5	TGCGCCAGCAGCTTGGAGGGCACTCAGCCCCAGCATTTT	CASSLEGTQPQHF
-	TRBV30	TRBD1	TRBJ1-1	TGTGCCTGGAACGGTGGGACAGGGAAAACTGAAGCTTTCTTT	CAWNGGTGKTEAFF
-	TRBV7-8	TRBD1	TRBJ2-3	TGTGCCAGCAGCTCAACAGGGGTGACAGATACGCAGTATTTT	CASSSTGVTDTQYF
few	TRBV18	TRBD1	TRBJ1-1	TGTGCCAGCTCACAGGGGGCTAGGTCTAACACTGAAGCTTTCTTT	CASSQGARSNTEAFF